This passage covers 17 T cell receptor beta chains from one sample sequenced in a study of blood T cell repertoires in COVID-19. Sequencing was performed with immunoSEQ multiplex PCR; in TCRdb, only in-frame clones are kept and a portion is missing. This table has hundreds of thousands of clones, roughly 77% appearing once. The specimen sequenced was peripheral blood. The receptors stem from a woman over 75 with acute or convalescent COVID-19.

This chain links TRBV25-1 with TRBJ1-1; TRBD1 matches 7 bases. The CDR3 is 13 residues long. Unmatched junction bases numbered 4, after V lost 8 bases and J lost 1 base. CDR1 MGHDK and CDR2 SYGVNS come from the germline V gene. The CDR3 loop reads CASGRTGNTEAFF. The CDR3 nucleotides read TGTGCCAGCGGACGGACAGGGAACACTGAAGCTTTCTTT.

Here the CDR3 reads CASRLGQGSDTQYF. The DNA of the CDR3 is TGCGCCAGCAGACTGGGACAGGGGTCAGATACGCAGTATTTT. V gene TRBV5-1 combines with J gene TRBJ2-3; 10 bases map to TRBD1. Germline V gene data show CDR1 as SGHRS and CDR2 as YFSETQ. The ends lost 5 bases at V and 4 bases at J; junction bases unmatched: 4. CDR3 length: 14 residues.

This clone was recorded once. This sequence joins TRBV6-5 and TRBJ1-4, with 8 bases matching TRBD1. The CDR3 extends over 15 amino acids. The V gene end was trimmed by 6 bases and the J gene end by 3 bases; junction bases not matched to a gene: 6. The germline gives CDR1 MNHEY, CDR2 SVGAGI. The CDR3 spells CASRDPTGANEKLFF. The CDR3 DNA follows: TGTGCCAGCAGGGACCCGACAGGGGCTAATGAAAAACTGTTTTTT.

This chain connects TRBV6-5 to TRBJ1-6; unclear D gene. Germline assignment: CDR1 MNHEY and CDR2 SVGAGI. The V end was cut by 6 bases, the J end by 6 bases, with 9 bases between. The CDR3 totals 13 residues. CDR3 amino acids: CASRGDLNSPLHF. The CDR3, as DNA: TGTGCCAGCAGGGGAGATCTTAATTCACCCCTCCACTTT.

V is TRBV5-1 and J is TRBJ1-2; 11 bases match TRBD1. CDR3 length: 16 amino acids. The germline CDR1 and CDR2 sequences are SGHRS and YFSETQ. The V and J ends lost 7 bases and 4 bases, in that order; junction bases with no gene match: 12. CDR3 residues: CASFASPGTGGYGYTF. The CDR3 coding sequence is TGCGCCAGCTTTGCGAGTCCCGGGACAGGGGGCTATGGCTACACCTTC.

The chain employs TRBV19 and TRBJ1-3; the match to TRBD1 covers 9 bases. The V gene end was trimmed by 4 bases and the J gene end by 4 bases; junction bases not matched to a gene: 8. In germline, CDR1 is LNHDA, CDR2 SQIVND (reference sequence). The length of the CDR3 is 16 residues. CDR3 region: CASSRTGVQSGNTIYF. The CDR3 DNA reads as TGTGCCAGTAGTAGGACAGGGGTTCAATCCGGAAACACCATATATTTT.

V usage is TRBV30 and J usage is TRBJ1-1; D is perhaps TRBD1 (6 bases). The ends were cut back, 2 bases at V and 6 bases at J, with 13 bases in the middle. The germline V gene has CDR1 GTSNPN and CDR2 SVGIG (reference sequence). The CDR3 covers 13 residues. CDR3 loop: CAWSSRGASEAFF. CDR3 DNA sequence: TGTGCCTGGAGTTCCCGGGGGGCGTCTGAAGCTTTCTTT.

This clone was seen a handful of times. The chain is built from TRBV2 and TRBJ2-5; 13 nucleotides agree with TRBD2. Germline lookup yields CDR1 SNHLY and CDR2 FYNNEI. The CDR3 consists of 16 residues. V was clipped by 6 bases and J by 5 bases; unmatched bases: 9. CDR3 in amino acids: CASSILAGGPVETQYF. The CDR3 DNA sequence: TGTGCCAGCAGCATACTAGCGGGAGGGCCTGTGGAGACCCAGTACTTC.

V is TRBV19 and J is TRBJ1-1, with 7 nucleotides matching TRBD1. The CDR3 spans 15 residues. The V gene's germline CDR1 is LNHDA and CDR2 SQIVND (reference sequence). The trim removed 7 bases at V and 0 bases at J, leaving 8 bases unmatched. The CDR3 loop is CASTTAGQMNTEAFF. DNA of the CDR3: TGTGCCAGTACTACCGCGGGACAGATGAACACTGAAGCTTTCTTT. The whole variable domain, remainder taken from reference TRBV19 and TRBJ1-1, is DGGITQSPKYLFRKEGQNVTLSCEQNLNHDAMYWYRQDPGQGLRLIYYSQIVNDFQKGDIAEGYSVSREKKESFPLTVTSAQKNPTAFYLCASTTAGQMNTEAFFGQGTRLTVV.

V usage is TRBV5-1 and J usage is TRBJ1-2; no clear D gene. Deletions cut 4 bases from V and 4 bases from J, with 14 bases between. The CDR3 sequence is 14 residues long. Germline values: CDR1 SGHRS, CDR2 YFSETQ. Here the CDR3 DNA reads TGCGCCAGCAGCATCGAGGGAAATGGCTATGGCTACACCTTC. It yields the protein CASSIEGNGYGYTF. The variable domain in full, completed from reference TRBV5-1 and TRBJ1-2, reads KAGVTQTPRYLIKTRGQQVTLSCSPISGHRSVSWYQQTPGQGLQFLFEYFSETQRNKGNFPGRFSGRQFSNSRSEMNVSTLELGDSALYLCASSIEGNGYGYTFGSGTRLTVV.

This chain connects TRBV19 to TRBJ2-5; TRBD1 is a possible D gene (6 bases). Germline V lookup: CDR1 LNHDA, CDR2 SQIVND (reference sequence). This CDR3 spans 13 amino acids. The V and J ends lost 8 bases and 5 bases respectively, with 15 bases between them. DNA of the CDR3: TGTGCCAGTTCCAGGGGCGCCAGGGAGACCCAGTACTTC. Its protein is CASSRGARETQYF. Full variable domain (rest looked up from reference TRBV19 and TRBJ2-5): DGGITQSPKYLFRKEGQNVTLSCEQNLNHDAMYWYRQDPGQGLRLIYYSQIVNDFQKGDIAEGYSVSREKKESFPLTVTSAQKNPTAFYLCASSRGARETQYFGPGTRLLVL.

This clone was found a few times. This chain uses TRBV2 with TRBJ1-1; D is unclear. V was cut by 5 bases and J by 7 bases, with 14 bases left in between. There are 13 residues in the CDR3. In germline, CDR1 is SNHLY, CDR2 FYNNEI. The CDR3 loop reads CASSSVARVEAFF. DNA of the CDR3: TGTGCCAGCAGTTCGGTTGCCCGTGTTGAAGCTTTCTTT.

This clone has a handful of counts. The V gene is TRBV6-1, the J gene TRBJ2-7; TRBD1 matches at 7 bases. CDR3 size: 16 residues. Germline lookup yields CDR1 MNHNS and CDR2 SASEGT. J lost 0 bases, V lost 6 bases, and 11 bases had no gene match. CDR3 region: CASRETAQGSSYEQYF. CDR3 coding DNA: TGTGCCAGCAGAGAAACCGCACAGGGGAGCTCCTACGAGCAGTACTTC.

This clone turned up a few times. V is TRBV6-5 and J is TRBJ2-1; tentatively, D is TRBD2 (6 bases). The CDR3 is made up of 13 amino acids. In germline, CDR1 is MNHEY, CDR2 SVGAGI. V lost 6 bases to trimming and J lost 9 bases, with 15 bases between them. The CDR3 bases are TGTGCCAGCAGAACCGGGGGACGGGGTGAGCAGTTCTTC. Protein: CASRTGGRGEQFF.

The chain recombines TRBV5-4 with TRBJ2-3, with 9 bases identical to TRBD2. Germline V lookup: CDR1 SGHNT, CDR2 YYREEE (reference sequence). The CDR3 has 17 residues. With V trimmed by 2 bases and J by 2 bases, 9 bases remained unmatched. CDR3 amino acids: CASSFLLAGSYTDTQYF. In DNA, the CDR3 is TGTGCCAGCAGCTTTCTGCTAGCGGGAAGTTACACAGATACGCAGTATTTT.

A single count supports this clone. V and J are TRBV27 and TRBJ2-2; a weak D match, TRBD2 (7 bases). Deletions cut 5 bases from V and 2 bases from J, with 15 bases between. The germline gives CDR1 MNHEY, CDR2 SMNVEV (reference sequence). The CDR3 loop spans 16 amino acids. The CDR3 protein is CASSARGGTNTGELFF. Written as DNA, the CDR3 is TGTGCCAGCAGTGCTAGGGGGGGAACTAACACCGGGGAGCTGTTTTTT.

This clone was detected only once. The chain combines TRBV15 with TRBJ1-3, with TRBD1 matching over 7 bases. Germline V gene sequence: CDR1 LNHNV, CDR2 YYDKDF (reference sequence). CDR3 length: 17 amino acids. The junction had 9 bases not matched to a gene; V was cut back by 4 bases and J by 0 bases. The CDR3 coding sequence is TGTGCCACCAGCAAAAGCTACGGGACAGTCTCTGGAAACACCATATATTTT. It is translated as CATSKSYGTVSGNTIYF.